The 7 T cell receptor beta chains presented below share a single source sample, sequenced in a study of blood T cell repertoires in COVID-19. Using immunoSEQ multiplex PCR, the repertoire was profiled, and TCRdb retains in-frame clones only, with some absent. The table lists about 59,000 clones, roughly nine tenths of them singletons. Sample: peripheral blood. The source of these receptors is a human donor in a cohort sampled during active COVID-19.

This clone was seen a handful of times. DNA of the CDR3: TGCGCCAGCAGCATAGCGGGAGTAGGCGAGACCCAGTACTTC. Amino acid sequence: CASSIAGVGETQYF. The rearrangement links TRBV5-1 to TRBJ2-5; the match to TRBD2 covers 9 bases. The CDR3 is made up of 14 amino acids. Germline CDR1 and CDR2: SGHRS and YFSETQ. Trimming at V came to 4 bases and at J to 5 bases, leaving 6 bases not matched to a gene.

The V and J genes are TRBV19 and TRBJ1-4; tentative D call: TRBD1 (5 bases). V lost 7 bases to trimming and J lost 8 bases, with 17 bases between them. There are 14 residues in the CDR3. Germline V gene data show CDR1 as LNHDA and CDR2 as SQIVND (reference sequence). CDR3 sequence: CASTTRGSSEKLFF. The CDR3, as DNA: TGTGCCAGTACCACAAGGGGCTCATCGGAAAAACTGTTTTTT.

The gene calls are TRBV4-1 and TRBJ1-6, with 8 nucleotides matching TRBD1. The V gene's germline CDR1 is MGHRA and CDR2 YSYEKL. This CDR3 is built from 14 residues. V lost 3 bases, J lost 10 bases, and 5 bases stayed unmatched. The CDR3 DNA follows: TGCGCCAGCAGCCAGGACAGGGTGGGCTCACCCCTCCACTTT. Amino acids: CASSQDRVGSPLHF.

The chain has TRBV5-6 and TRBJ1-1; D remains ambiguous. Germline V gene data show CDR1 as SGHDT and CDR2 as YYEEEE. Trimming stripped 0 bases from V and 0 bases from J, with 12 bases between. The CDR3 runs 16 residues. The CDR3 DNA follows: TGTGCCAGCAGCTTGGCCGGGGTCCTAATGAACACTGAAGCTTTCTTT. Protein product: CASSLAGVLMNTEAFF.

The CDR3 reads CASSYSSGRGYEQYF. The CDR3 nucleotides read TGTGCCAGCAGTTACTCGAGTGGCAGGGGCTACGAGCAGTACTTC. This rearrangement joins TRBV6-5 to TRBJ2-7; D may be TRBD1 (6 bases). Germline assignment: CDR1 MNHEY and CDR2 SVGAGI. CDR3 size: 15 residues. V lost 0 bases and J lost 3, with 12 bases in between.

This chain uses TRBV5-1 with TRBJ2-7; 7 bases map to TRBD1. In germline, CDR1 is SGHRS, CDR2 YFSETQ. The CDR3 covers 14 residues. Unmatched junction bases numbered 4, after V lost 1 base and J lost 3 bases. CDR3 protein: CASSLIQGVYEQYF. The CDR3 nucleotides are TGCGCCAGCAGCTTGATCCAGGGGGTCTACGAGCAGTACTTC.

The chain couples TRBV14 to TRBJ2-2; a weak D match, TRBD1 (5 bases). The germline V gene has CDR1 SGHDN and CDR2 FVKESK. V lost 2 bases to trimming and J lost 3 bases, with 16 bases between them. The CDR3 consists of 17 residues. The CDR3: CASSQSYLRTYTGELFF. In DNA, the CDR3 is TGTGCCAGCAGCCAATCTTATTTGAGGACATACACCGGGGAGCTGTTTTTT.